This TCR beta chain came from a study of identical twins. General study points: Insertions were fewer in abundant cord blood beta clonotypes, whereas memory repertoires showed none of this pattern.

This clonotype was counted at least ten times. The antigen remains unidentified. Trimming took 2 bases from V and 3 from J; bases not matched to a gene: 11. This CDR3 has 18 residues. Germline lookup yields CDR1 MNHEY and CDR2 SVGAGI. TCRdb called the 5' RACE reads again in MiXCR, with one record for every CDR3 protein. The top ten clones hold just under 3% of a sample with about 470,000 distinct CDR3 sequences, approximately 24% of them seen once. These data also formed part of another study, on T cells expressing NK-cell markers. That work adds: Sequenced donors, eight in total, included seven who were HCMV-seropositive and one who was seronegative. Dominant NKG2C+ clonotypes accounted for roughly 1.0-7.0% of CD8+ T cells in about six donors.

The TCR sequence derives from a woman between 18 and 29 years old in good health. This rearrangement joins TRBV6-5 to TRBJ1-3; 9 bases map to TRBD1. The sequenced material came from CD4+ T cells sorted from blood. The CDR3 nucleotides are TGTGCCAGCAGTTACCAGGGACAGGGAAATTTCCGTGGAAACACCATATATTTT. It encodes CASSYQGQGNFRGNTIYF.